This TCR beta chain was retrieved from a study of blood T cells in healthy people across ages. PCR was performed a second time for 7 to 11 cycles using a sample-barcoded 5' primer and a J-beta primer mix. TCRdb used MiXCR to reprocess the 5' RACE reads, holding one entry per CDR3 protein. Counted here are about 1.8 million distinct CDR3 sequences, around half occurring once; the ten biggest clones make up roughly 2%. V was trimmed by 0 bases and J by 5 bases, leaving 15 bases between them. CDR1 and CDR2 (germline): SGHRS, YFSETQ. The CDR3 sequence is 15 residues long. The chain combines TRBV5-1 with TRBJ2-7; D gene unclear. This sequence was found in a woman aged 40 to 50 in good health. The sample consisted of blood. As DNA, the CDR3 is TGCGCCAGCAGCTTGGATGGGGTTCTTAGGGACGAGCAGTACTTC. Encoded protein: CASSLDGVLRDEQYF.